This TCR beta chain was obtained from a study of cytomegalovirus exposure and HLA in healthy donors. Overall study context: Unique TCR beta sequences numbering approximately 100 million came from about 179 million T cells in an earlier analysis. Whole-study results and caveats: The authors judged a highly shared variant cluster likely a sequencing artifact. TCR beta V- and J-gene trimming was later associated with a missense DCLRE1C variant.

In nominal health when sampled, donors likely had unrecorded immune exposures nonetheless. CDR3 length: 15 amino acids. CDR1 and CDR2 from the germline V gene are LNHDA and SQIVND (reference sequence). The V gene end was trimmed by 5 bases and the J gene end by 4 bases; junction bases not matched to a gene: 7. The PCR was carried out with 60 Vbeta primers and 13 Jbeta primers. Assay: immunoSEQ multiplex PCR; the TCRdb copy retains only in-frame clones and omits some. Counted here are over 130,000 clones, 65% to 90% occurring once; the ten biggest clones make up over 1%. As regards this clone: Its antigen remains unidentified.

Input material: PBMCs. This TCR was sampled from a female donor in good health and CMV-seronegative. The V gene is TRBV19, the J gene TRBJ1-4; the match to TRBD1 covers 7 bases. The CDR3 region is CASSSPTGSNEKLFF. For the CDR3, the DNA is TGTGCCAGTAGTTCCCCGACAGGGAGTAATGAAAAACTGTTTTTT.